The present TCR beta chain was sequenced within a study of quantifying T cell responses using KT2 cells. Overall study: Reverse transcription used primers in the TCR alpha and beta constant regions. Under optimum conditions, T4 ligation efficiency was estimated at more than 10%. Regarding the study as a whole: Even the lowest spike-in, about one KT2 cell per 100,000 PBMC, yielded detectable KT2 sequences.

KT2, a clone with a known TCR, was spiked into unfractionated PBMC. A single-stranded UMI oligo with SP2 sequence was ligated to cDNA 3' ends. An equimolar mix of RC1.1 and RC1.2 primed the beta chain across TRBC1 and TRBC2. MiXCR was run by TCRdb on the UMI-ligation and nested PCR reads, yielding one entry per CDR3 protein. Among tens of thousands of distinct CDR3 sequences listed, 10% were seen once. Regarding this clonotype: The antigen is not known.

Germline loops: CDR1 WNHNN, CDR2 SYGVQD (reference sequence). This CDR3 has 12 amino acids. Between the trimmed V and J ends, which lost 3 bases and 4 bases, there was a span of 4 bases. J is TRBJ2-1 and V is TRBV10-1; unclear D gene. The TCR originated in a human donor. Sequencing used PBMCs spiked with cells of the T cell clone KT2. Here the CDR3 reads CASSDTYNEQFF. CDR3 in DNA: TGCGCCAGCAGTGACACATACAATGAGCAGTTCTTC.